Following are 8 T cell receptor beta chains from one sample sequenced in a study of regulatory and conventional T cells in RAG deficiency. Produced via immunoSEQ multiplex PCR; TCRdb's table is partial and in-frame only. Among 8,500 or so clones listed, 65% to 85% were seen once. This sample was shared with a second study, whose subject was regulatory T cells. From that report: Amplification used 52 TRBV primers and 13 TRBJ primers.

Sequenced material: CD8+ T cells sorted from blood. The receptors stem from a human donor in good health.

The chain employs TRBV28 and TRBJ2-7; D is unresolved. CDR1 is MDHEN, CDR2 SYDVKM, per germline. Trimming took off 7 bases at V and 0 bases at J, with 13 bases between the two ends. This CDR3 has 14 residues. In DNA, the CDR3 is TGTGCCAGCAAGAGATTCGGAAACTCCTACGAGCAGTACTTC. Residues: CASKRFGNSYEQYF. The variable domain in full, with the rest retrieved from reference TRBV28 and TRBJ2-7, is DVKVTQSSRYLVKRTGEKVFLECVQDMDHENMFWYRQDPGLGLRLIYFSYDVKMKEKGDIPEGYSVSREKKERFSLILESASTNQTSMYLCASKRFGNSYEQYFGPGTRLTVT.

V and J are TRBV2 and TRBJ2-3, with 9 nucleotides matching TRBD2. This CDR3 contains 15 residues. The germline CDR1 and CDR2 sequences are SNHLY and FYNNEI. V lost 7 bases to trimming and J lost 7 bases; unmatched junction nucleotides: 12. The CDR3 protein is CASILNSGRTNTQYF. The CDR3 DNA follows: TGTGCCAGCATTTTAAACAGCGGGAGGACCAATACGCAGTATTTT.

This chain connects TRBV11-2 to TRBJ2-5; TRBD2 agrees at 8 bases. Germline lookup yields CDR1 SGHAT and CDR2 FQNNGV. V shed 4 bases and J 6 bases; nucleotides not matched to a gene: 10. The CDR3 has 15 amino acids. The CDR3 here is CASSSLRGGRQTQYF. DNA of the CDR3: TGTGCCAGCAGCTCCCTCCGGGGGGGACGACAGACCCAGTACTTC.

The chain uses TRBV4-2 and TRBJ2-7, with 8 nucleotides matching TRBD2. The CDR3 totals 14 residues. CDR1 is LGHNA and CDR2 is YNFKEQ in the germline V gene. V lost 4 bases to trimming and J lost 5 bases; unmatched junction nucleotides: 7. The CDR3 is CASSRGSGGDEQYF. CDR3 coding DNA: TGTGCCAGCAGCCGCGGCAGCGGGGGCGACGAGCAGTACTTC.

This chain joins TRBV5-1 and TRBJ2-1; D is undetermined. There are 11 residues in the CDR3. Germline V gene data show CDR1 as SGHRS and CDR2 as YFSETQ. Between the trimmed V and J ends, which lost 2 bases and 9 bases, there was a span of 6 bases. For the CDR3, the DNA is TGCGCCAGCAGCTTCCGTGCTGAGCAGTTCTTC. This codes for CASSFRAEQFF.

Here the CDR3 DNA reads TGTGCCAGCAGCACTAGCGGGAGGGCCCATGAGCAGTTCTTC. Its translation is CASSTSGRAHEQFF. The rearrangement uses TRBV9 and TRBJ2-1; TRBD2 matches at 13 bases. Germline values: CDR1 SGDLS, CDR2 YYNGEE. The CDR3 extends over 14 amino acids. The junction had 3 bases not matched to a gene; V was cut back by 4 bases and J by 8 bases.

This clone was observed a few times. The chain joins TRBV7-6 to TRBJ2-1, with 7 positions matching TRBD2. The germline V gene encodes CDR1 SGHVS and CDR2 FNYEAQ. V lost 5 bases, J lost 8 bases, and 12 bases stayed unmatched. This CDR3 has 15 residues. The CDR3 bases are TGTGCCAGCAGCGCTTACGGGGGAGGGGTGGATGAGCAGTTCTTC. Its translation: CASSAYGGGVDEQFF.

This clone was seen once. The rearrangement uses TRBV27 and TRBJ1-1; D uncertain. From germline, CDR1 is MNHEY and CDR2 SMNVEV (reference sequence). This CDR3 region has 15 residues. Trimming took 4 bases from V and 7 from J, leaving 19 bases between them. CDR3 loop: CASSSPSFGTVEAFF. DNA for the CDR3: TGTGCCAGCAGTTCCCCTTCGTTCGGTACGGTTGAAGCTTTCTTT.